This T cell receptor (beta chain) was recovered during a study of cytomegalovirus exposure and HLA in healthy donors. Study-level points and caveats: The study reported that TCR beta sequences accurately predicted HLA-A and HLA-B alleles in most subjects.

On this clone itself: Its matching antigen is unknown.

Primers for the PCR totalled 60 Vbeta and 13 Jbeta. Sequenced by immunoSEQ multiplex PCR; TCRdb stores in-frame clones only, minus some. The repertoire holds 90,000 to 120,000 clones, with over 75% as singletons. This CDR3 comprises 13 residues. Trimming took 5 bases from V and 9 from J; bases not matched to a gene: 7. The germline CDR1 and CDR2 sequences are WNHNN and SYGVQD (reference sequence). The rearrangement links TRBV10-1 to TRBJ2-3; 8 positions agree with TRBD1. The TCR originated in a man aged 25 to 40 in good health and CMV-seronegative. Sequencing was carried out using PBMCs. CDR3 residues: CASSSARQGTQYF. The DNA for the CDR3 is TGCGCCAGCAGTTCCGCTCGACAGGGGACGCAGTATTTT.